This T cell receptor (beta chain) was found in a study of blood T cell repertoires in COVID-19. Study overall: Sample material is recorded as cDNA or gDNA derived from T cells, B-cell-depleted T cells, or PBMCs.

Across roughly 25 US areas, participants ranged in age from about 18 to 100 years. Only in-frame clones appear in the TCRdb table, and some are missing; sequencing was by immunoSEQ multiplex PCR. Of just over 250,000 clones listed, roughly 80% were seen once; the top ten hold approximately 4%. CDR1 and CDR2 from the germline V gene are LGHDT and YNNKEL (reference sequence). The CDR3 length is 16 residues. V lost 3 bases and J 4 bases, leaving 18 bases between the germline ends. J is TRBJ1-2 and V is TRBV3-1 (or the pseudogene TRBV3-2); possibly TRBD1 for D (6 bases). This clonotype was sampled from a man between 25 and 39 years old with acute COVID-19. Sequenced input: PBMCs or T cells enriched from blood (not recorded which). For the CDR3, the DNA is TGTGCCAGCAGCCACCTCAGGGGCGGGTCGGGCTATGGCTACACCTTC. Translated: CASSHLRGGSGYGYTF.